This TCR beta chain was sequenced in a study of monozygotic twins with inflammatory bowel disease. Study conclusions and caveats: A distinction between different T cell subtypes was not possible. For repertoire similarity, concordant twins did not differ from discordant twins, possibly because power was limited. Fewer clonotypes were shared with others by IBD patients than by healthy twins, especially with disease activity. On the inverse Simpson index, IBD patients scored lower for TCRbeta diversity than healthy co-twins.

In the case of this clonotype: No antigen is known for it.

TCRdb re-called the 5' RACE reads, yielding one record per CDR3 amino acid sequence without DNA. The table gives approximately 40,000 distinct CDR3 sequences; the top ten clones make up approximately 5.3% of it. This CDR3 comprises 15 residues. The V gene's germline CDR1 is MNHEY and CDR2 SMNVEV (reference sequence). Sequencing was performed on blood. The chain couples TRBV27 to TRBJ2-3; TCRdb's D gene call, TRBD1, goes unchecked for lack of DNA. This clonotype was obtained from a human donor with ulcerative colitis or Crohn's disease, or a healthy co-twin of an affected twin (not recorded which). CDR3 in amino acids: CASSYRGPSTDTQYF.